This entry lists 16 T cell receptor beta chains sequenced from one sample in a study of CD8 T cells in Susac syndrome. When the RNA was reverse transcribed, random hexamers were used with an input of about 0.45 to 1 ug. In TCRdb, the immunoSEQ multiplex PCR reads were re-called with MiXCR into one record per CDR3 protein. The table lists 150,000 to 200,000 distinct CDR3 sequences, under 95% of them singletons. The specimen sequenced was CD4+ T cells from PBMCs. The receptors were sampled from a human donor in good health.

The CDR3: CASRYDRVGNSPLHF. CDR3 DNA: TGTGCCAGCAGATACGACAGGGTGGGGAATTCACCCCTCCACTTT. The chain couples TRBV2 to TRBJ1-6; 7 positions agree with TRBD1. V lost 6 bases, J lost 7 bases, and 9 bases stayed unmatched. The CDR3 length is 15 residues. CDR1 is SNHLY and CDR2 is FYNNEI in the germline V gene.

The DNA for the CDR3 is TGTGCCATCAGTGAGCAATTGGGGAATCAGCCCCAGCATTTT. Translating gives CAISEQLGNQPQHF. The J gene is TRBJ1-5, the V gene TRBV10-3; no definite D call. The CDR3 sequence is 14 residues long. Germline CDR1 and CDR2: ENHRY and SYGVKD. V gave up 2 bases and J gave up 4 bases, with 9 bases separating them.

The J gene is TRBJ2-2, the V gene TRBV7-2; D is undetermined. The CDR3 is made up of 15 amino acids. V was pared by 4 bases and J by 2 bases, with 11 bases between. Germline assignment: CDR1 SGHTA and CDR2 FQGNSA. CDR3 nucleotides: TGTGCCAGCAGCTCGGCGGTTTTAAACACCGGGGAGCTGTTTTTT. Its protein is CASSSAVLNTGELFF.

The chain has TRBV30 and TRBJ1-6; 7 bases agree with TRBD1. Germline lookup yields CDR1 GTSNPN and CDR2 SVGIG (reference sequence). The V gene end was trimmed by 0 bases and the J gene end by 0 bases; junction bases not matched to a gene: 5. This CDR3 has 17 amino acids. In DNA, the CDR3 is TGTGCCTGGAGTGTGGACAGGTCCAGCTCCTATAATTCACCCCTCCACTTT. It encodes CAWSVDRSSSYNSPLHF.

This chain connects TRBV28 to TRBJ2-1; 11 bases are shared with TRBD1. The V and J ends lost 6 bases and 7 bases, in that order; junction bases with no gene match: 5. The CDR3 has 14 residues. Germline-derived CDR1 and CDR2 are MDHEN and SYDVKM. The CDR3 reads CASRRDRGRNEQFF. CDR3 sequence (DNA): TGTGCCAGCAGGAGGGACAGGGGGAGAAATGAGCAGTTCTTC.

The gene calls are TRBV3-1 and TRBJ1-5; no firm D call. The V end was cut by 1 base, the J end by 9 bases, with 7 bases between. The CDR3 contains 12 residues. CDR1 and CDR2 (germline): LGHDT, YNNKEL (reference sequence). The CDR3, as DNA: TGTGCCAGCAGCCAAGGATCCTTGCCCCAGCATTTT. It yields the protein CASSQGSLPQHF.

The chain recombines TRBV7-2 with TRBJ2-7, with D possibly matching TRBD1 (6 bases). This CDR3 spans 15 amino acids. Germline lookup yields CDR1 SGHTA and CDR2 FQGNSA. The V gene lost 2 bases and the J gene lost 5 bases, with 16 bases spanning the gap. The CDR3 DNA reads TGTGCCAGCAGCTTAAATTTAATCAGGGGCAACGAGCAGTACTTC. This encodes CASSLNLIRGNEQYF.

The chain links TRBV5-1 to TRBJ2-2; D uncertain. The CDR3 length is 12 residues. The V end was cut by 7 bases, the J end by 3 bases, with 7 bases between. The germline CDR1 and CDR2 sequences are SGHRS and YFSETQ. The CDR3 region has the DNA TGCGCCAGCCACCCGCACACCGGGGAGCTGTTTTTT. Amino acid sequence: CASHPHTGELFF.

The V gene is TRBV19, the J gene TRBJ2-7; 9 positions match TRBD1. Germline CDR1 LNHDA, CDR2 SQIVND (reference sequence). This CDR3 has 15 residues. Unmatched junction bases numbered 7, after V lost 4 bases and J lost 3 bases. The CDR3 coding sequence is TGTGCCAGTAGTACGAGACCGGGACAGGGCTACGAGCAGTACGTC. Translation: CASSTRPGQGYEQYV.

This clonotype was found once. The chain uses TRBV4-3 and TRBJ1-2; D not certain. CDR1 and CDR2 (germline): LGHNA, YSLEER. CDR3 size: 14 residues. The V and J ends lost 0 bases and 4 bases respectively, with 9 bases between them. The CDR3 sequence is CASSQDTTAYGYTF. The CDR3, as DNA: TGCGCCAGCAGCCAAGATACGACGGCCTATGGCTACACCTTC.

The chain uses TRBV29-1 and TRBJ1-4; D is possibly TRBD1 (6 bases). Germline V CDR1 and CDR2: SQVTM, ANQGSEA. The CDR3 runs 11 residues. Trimming stripped 8 bases from V and 7 bases from J, with 11 bases between. The CDR3 DNA reads TGCAGCTATTGGGGGGCTGAAAAACTGTTTTTT. Translating it yields CSYWGAEKLFF.

The chain employs TRBV7-2 and TRBJ2-1; TRBD1 matches at 7 bases. CDR3 length equals 15 residues. Germline assignment: CDR1 SGHTA and CDR2 FQGNSA. V lost 0 bases, J lost 7 bases, and 6 bases stayed unmatched. CDR3 amino acids: CASSLAGTAKNEQFF. The CDR3 nucleotides read TGTGCCAGCAGCTTAGCGGGGACAGCAAAAAATGAGCAGTTCTTC.

The chain employs TRBV6-5 and TRBJ2-6; TRBD1 matches 7 bases. Germline V gene lookup returns CDR1 MNHEY and CDR2 SVGAGI. The CDR3 spans 16 residues. After removal of 4 bases from V and 1 base from J, the junction contained 4 bases not matched to a gene. The CDR3 coding sequence is TGTGCCAGCAGTTTTTGGGGACAGTCTGGGGCCAACGTCCTGACTTTC. Residues: CASSFWGQSGANVLTF.

The chain couples TRBV27 to TRBJ1-5; D is uncertain. This CDR3 region has 14 residues. Looked up from germline, CDR1 is MNHEY and CDR2 is SMNVEV (reference sequence). With 3 bases removed from V and 0 bases from J, the gap between germline ends came to 6 bases. CDR3 in DNA: TGTGCCAGCAGTTTCCCTTATAGCAATCAGCCCCAGCATTTT. This codes for CASSFPYSNQPQHF.

V is TRBV6-1 and J is TRBJ2-7; possibly TRBD1 for D (5 bases). The CDR3 totals 15 residues. Germline CDR1 is MNHNS and CDR2 is SASEGT. The V end was cut by 7 bases, the J end by 0 bases, with 16 bases between. Here the CDR3 reads CASIPPGKTSYEQYF. CDR3 nucleotides: TGTGCCAGCATTCCTCCAGGGAAAACCTCCTACGAGCAGTACTTC.

The rearrangement uses TRBV4-3 and TRBJ2-7, with 7 nucleotides matching TRBD1. V lost 2 bases and J lost 2; bases outside the gene matches: 9. CDR1 and CDR2 (germline): LGHNA, YSLEER. This CDR3 spans 16 amino acids. The CDR3 DNA is TGCGCCAGCAGCCAACAAAACGGGGACAGTCCCTACGAGCAGTACGTC. Amino acids: CASSQQNGDSPYEQYV.